A selection of T cell receptor beta chains follows, all from one sample in a study of blood T cell repertoires in COVID-19. Here immunoSEQ multiplex PCR was the method, and the copy in TCRdb shows in-frame clones only, minus some. The table lists more than 150,000 clones, almost 80% of them singletons. Sequenced sample: peripheral blood. These receptors were collected from a woman in her sixties or seventies with acute or convalescent COVID-19. Both conserved end residues are part of each CDR3. The D gene is left open where the match is weak. Size tells how often a clone was seen (once, few, many) or the class of an expanded clone, and some rows leave it out.

J gene	V gene	clone size	D gene	CDR3 DNA	CDR3 protein
TRBJ2-1	TRBV7-2	.	.	TGTGCCAGCAGCTTAGTTCTAGCAAGCAATGAGCAGTTCTTC	CASSLVLASNEQFF
TRBJ2-1	TRBV7-3	once	TRBD2	TGTGCCAGCAGTTCGGGACTAGCGGGAAACATCGAGCAGTTCTTC	CASSSGLAGNIEQFF
TRBJ2-1	TRBV30	.	TRBD2	TGTGCCTGGAGTTTTGCGGGAGGGCCATCGTACAATGAGCAGTTCTTC	CAWSFAGGPSYNEQFF
TRBJ2-7	TRBV6-5	.	TRBD2	TGTGCCAGCAGGGCCTTGAGCGGGAAAGGTTACGAGCAGTACTTC	CASRALSGKGYEQYF
TRBJ2-7	TRBV5-4	.	TRBD1	TGTGCCAGCAGCACAAACAGGGGCCGGGAGCAGTACTTC	CASSTNRGREQYF
TRBJ1-5	TRBV18	.	.	TGTGCCAGCTCACCCTCGAGGGGGGGTCAGCCCCAGCATTTT	CASSPSRGGQPQHF
TRBJ1-5	TRBV30	.	.	TGTGCCTGGGGGGGGGCCGGCAATCAGCCCCAGCATTTT	CAWGGAGNQPQHF
TRBJ2-1	TRBV27	few	TRBD2	TGTGCCAGCAGAAGAGGGACTAGCGGGGCTGGAGAGCAGTTCTTC	CASRRGTSGAGEQFF
TRBJ2-1	TRBV6-6	.	.	TGTGCCAGCAGCCCAAATCAGGGATTTGGGGCCAATGAGCAGTTCTTC	CASSPNQGFGANEQFF
TRBJ2-7	TRBV30	.	TRBD1	TGTGCCTGGAGTGTACTGGACAGGGAGCACTCCTACGAGCAGTACTTC	CAWSVLDREHSYEQYF
TRBJ2-5	TRBV5-6	.	.	TGTGCCAGCAGCTTGGACCGGGACTTGCTCCAAAGGACCCAGTACTTC	CASSLDRDLLQRTQYF
TRBJ2-1	TRBV7-6	.	.	TGTGCCAGCAGCTTAACCAGACAGCAGACCAATGAGCAGTTCTTC	CASSLTRQQTNEQFF
TRBJ1-2	TRBV6-1	.	.	TGTGCCAGCAGTGAAATGCGTAACTATGGCTACACCTTC	CASSEMRNYGYTF
TRBJ2-6	TRBV19	.	.	TGTGCCAGTAGTAAGGGGCCTGGGGCCAACGTCCTGACTTTC	CASSKGPGANVLTF
TRBJ1-1	TRBV29-1	.	.	TGCAGCGTTGACCCCCGGGAGAACACTGAAGCTTTCTTT	CSVDPRENTEAFF
TRBJ2-5	TRBV6-1	once	.	TGTGCCAGCAGTGAAACAGTTCGAAGGACCCAGTACTTC	CASSETVRRTQYF
TRBJ1-2	TRBV25-1	.	.	TGTGCCAGCAGTGCTGCGGGGACCTATGGCTACACCTTC	CASSAAGTYGYTF
TRBJ1-4	TRBV5-5	few	TRBD1	TGTGCCAGCAGTGCGGCCCGGGACAGGGGAAGTGGAGCTAATGAAAAACTGTTTTTT	CASSAARDRGSGANEKLFF
TRBJ2-1	TRBV24-1	.	TRBD1	TGTGCCACCAGTGACCCGCGACAGGGGGTTATTAGTGAGCAGTTCTTC	CATSDPRQGVISEQFF
TRBJ2-1	TRBV19	.	TRBD2	TGTGCCAGTAGTATACAATCGAGCGGGAGTTTTTATGAGCAGTTCTTC	CASSIQSSGSFYEQFF
TRBJ2-7	TRBV3-1/TRBV3-2	.	TRBD2	TGTGCCAGCAGCCAAGACATCCACTTCCGCTTTAGCGGGAGGGCGGACGAGCAGTACTTC	CASSQDIHFRFSGRADEQYF
TRBJ1-1	TRBV2	.	TRBD1	TGTGCCAGCAGGGTAAACAGGGGGCGGATAAGTAGAGGAACGGAAGCTTTCTTT	CASRVNRGRISRGTEAFF
TRBJ2-3	TRBV4-2	.	.	TGTGCCAGCAGCCAAGCGGCGACTACCGTTAGGAATACGCAGTATTTT	CASSQAATTVRNTQYF
TRBJ2-2	TRBV19	.	.	TGTGCCAGTAGGACCACAAACAGGAACACCGGGGAGCTGTTTTTT	CASRTTNRNTGELFF
TRBJ2-2	TRBV5-1	.	.	TGCGCCAGCCACCGTTCGAGCACCGGGGAGCTGTTTTTT	CASHRSSTGELFF
TRBJ2-5	TRBV10-2	few	TRBD1	TGCGCCACTGAGGACAGGGGACGGGAGACCCAGTACTTC	CATEDRGRETQYF
TRBJ1-2	TRBV5-1	.	.	TGCGCCAGCAGCTTGGGCCCCGCAGGCAACTATGGCTACACCTTC	CASSLGPAGNYGYTF
TRBJ2-7	TRBV6-4	few	TRBD1	TGTGCCAGCACGGACCCTAACAGGGGTAACTTCTACGAGCAGTACTTC	CASTDPNRGNFYEQYF
TRBJ1-4	TRBV5-1	.	TRBD1	TGCGCCAGCAGCTTCGGACAGGGCGGCGAAAAACTGTTTTTT	CASSFGQGGEKLFF
TRBJ2-1	TRBV29-1	.	TRBD2	TGCAGCGTTGCCCCCTTTATTGGGACTAGCGGGAGCAATGAGCAGTTCTTC	CSVAPFIGTSGSNEQFF
TRBJ2-1	TRBV5-4	.	TRBD2	TGTGCCAGCAGCTTGGGTCTAGCGGGAGGGAATGAGCAGTTCTTC	CASSLGLAGGNEQFF
TRBJ2-7	TRBV7-8	.	.	TGTGCCAGCAGCCCCTCAGCGGGCCCCTCCTACGAGCAGTACTTC	CASSPSAGPSYEQYF
TRBJ2-3	TRBV5-4	.	TRBD1	TGTGCCAGCAGCTCAGACAGGGGCACAGATACGCAGTATTTT	CASSSDRGTDTQYF
TRBJ2-1	TRBV7-9	.	TRBD2	TGTGCCAGCGAACCCCTAGCGGCATACAATGAGCAGTTCTTC	CASEPLAAYNEQFF
TRBJ2-2	TRBV4-2	.	TRBD1	TGTGCCAGCAGCCAAGACAGAGGGGGCCTGGGCGGGGAGCTGTTTTTT	CASSQDRGGLGGELFF
TRBJ1-2	TRBV28	.	.	TGTGCCAGCAGTTCCGGTAACTATGGCTACACCTTC	CASSSGNYGYTF
TRBJ2-7	TRBV2	.	TRBD1	TGTGCCAGCAGGCCGGGACAGGGAGGCGAGCAGTACTTC	CASRPGQGGEQYF
TRBJ2-2	TRBV29-1	.	.	TGCAGCGTTGAAGATATAGCGAAAGAAGGCACCGGGGAGCTGTTTTTT	CSVEDIAKEGTGELFF
TRBJ2-7	TRBV5-1	.	TRBD1	TGCGCCAGCAGCTCGGGACAGTGGTACGAGCAGTACTTC	CASSSGQWYEQYF
TRBJ2-5	TRBV27	.	.	TGTGCCAGCAGTTGGGGGGGGCCAGGAGAGACCCAGTACTTC	CASSWGGPGETQYF
TRBJ2-3	TRBV30	.	.	TGTGCCTGGAGTAAGAACATCCCTTCTGGCACAGATACGCAGTATTTT	CAWSKNIPSGTDTQYF
TRBJ2-4	TRBV4-2	.	TRBD2	TGTGCCAGCAGCAAAGGGACTAGCGGGAGTGACATTCAGTACTTC	CASSKGTSGSDIQYF
TRBJ2-2	TRBV11-3	.	.	TGTGCCAGCAGCTTAGTAGTGACAGGGGAGCTGTTTTTT	CASSLVVTGELFF
TRBJ1-3	TRBV6-6	.	TRBD1	TGTGCCAGCAGTCCCCGGGACAGACCACCCTCTGGAAACACCATATATTTT	CASSPRDRPPSGNTIYF
TRBJ2-5	TRBV2	few	TRBD2	TGTGCCAGCAGTGAAAAGGGGACTACTGTGAAGACCCAGTACTTC	CASSEKGTTVKTQYF
TRBJ1-3	TRBV6-1	.	.	TGTGCCAGCAGTCCCGGGAGCTCTGGAAACACCATATATTTT	CASSPGSSGNTIYF
TRBJ1-2	TRBV7-2	.	.	TGTGCCAGCAGCTTAGGCAGGGCTGGCTACACCTTC	CASSLGRAGYTF
TRBJ2-7	TRBV24-1	.	.	TGTGCCACCAGTGGAGCGGATGAGCAGTACTTC	CATSGADEQYF
TRBJ1-4	TRBV5-1	.	.	TGCGCCAGCAGGGCGGAGGGTGAAAAACTGTTTTTT	CASRAEGEKLFF
TRBJ2-2	TRBV11-3	few	.	TGTGCCAGCAGCTTAGGAGTTGCGGTGGGCACCGGGGAGCTGTTTTTT	CASSLGVAVGTGELFF
TRBJ1-2	TRBV29-1	.	.	TGCAGCGTTCCGCATAGGAGTCTAGTTGGAGGCTACACCTTC	CSVPHRSLVGGYTF
TRBJ2-1	TRBV4-1	once	TRBD2	TGCGCCAGCAGCCGAAACCCCTCCAGGGCTAGCGGGAGTTACAATGAGCAGTTCTTC	CASSRNPSRASGSYNEQFF
TRBJ2-1	TRBV11-2	few	.	TGTGCCAGCAGCTTAGATCCAGGGGCGACCGGTGAGCAGTTCTTC	CASSLDPGATGEQFF
TRBJ1-5	TRBV2	.	.	TGTGCCAGCAGCCTCCAGGGAGGTCAGCCCCAGCATTTT	CASSLQGGQPQHF
TRBJ2-1	TRBV5-1	few	TRBD1	TGCGCCAGCAGCCGCGGACAGGGGGGTACTGAGCAGTTCTTC	CASSRGQGGTEQFF